Following are 13 T cell receptor beta chains from one sample sequenced in a study of CD8+CD57+ T cells in acquired aplastic anemia. Genomic DNA, the template, was used for profiling of the TCR beta VDJ and CDR3. TCRdb reanalysed the reads using MiXCR and keeps one entry per CDR3 protein. This sample has 250,000 to 300,000 distinct CDR3 sequences; approximately 57% occur once, and the top ten carry 8%. The sequencing sample was made of sorted CD4+, CD8+, or CD8+CD57+ T cells (not recorded which) from PBMCs. All receptors come from a human donor with severe aplastic anemia or a healthy control (not recorded which).

The count of this clonotype is one. A much larger clone sits a single nucleotide away, making a read error possible. This likely comes from a read error, as the CDR3 has no conserved phenylalanine or tryptophan at its end. This chain links TRBV15 with TRBJ2-7, with 11 bases identical to TRBD2. V was clipped by 1 base and J by 3 bases; unmatched bases: 2. The germline CDR1 and CDR2 sequences are LNHNV and YYDKDF (reference sequence). The CDR3 is 15 amino acids. Here the CDR3 reads CATSRVTSGDYEQYL. The CDR3 bases are TGTGCCACCAGCAGAGTGACTAGCGGGGACTACGAGCAGTACCTC.

V gene TRBV7-9 combines with J gene TRBJ1-1, with 8 nucleotides matching TRBD1. Germline values: CDR1 SEHNR, CDR2 FQNEAQ (reference sequence). The CDR3 sequence is 14 residues long. V trimming: 5 bases; J trimming: 5 bases; junction bases outside the gene matches: 7. DNA of the CDR3: TGTGCCAGCAGCCTCGGGACAGGAGAAACTGAAGCTTTCTTT. This sequence encodes CASSLGTGETEAFF.

The V gene is TRBV2, the J gene TRBJ1-2; 8 bases are shared with TRBD1. CDR3 length: 14 amino acids. Germline assignment: CDR1 SNHLY and CDR2 FYNNEI. J lost 6 bases, V lost 8 bases, and 11 bases had no gene match. The CDR3 reads CASSRQGANDGYTF. CDR3 sequence (DNA): TGTGCCAGCTCGCGGCAGGGGGCAAATGATGGCTACACCTTC.

The chain couples TRBV5-1 to TRBJ2-5; possible D gene TRBD2, 5 bases. TRBJ2-7 explains the end of the DNA better; the J call may be wrong. This CDR3 has 14 amino acids. Germline loops: CDR1 SGHRS, CDR2 YFSETQ. The CDR3 here is CASSLAVSSYEQYF. The CDR3 coding sequence is TGCGCCAGCAGCTTAGCGGTGAGCTCCTACGAGCAGTACTTC.

This clonotype showed up many times. The chain has TRBV4-3 and TRBJ1-2; TRBD1 is a possible D gene (6 bases). Looked up from germline, CDR1 is LGHNA and CDR2 is YSLEER. The CDR3 covers 15 residues. V gave up 0 bases and J gave up 3 bases, with 11 bases separating them. DNA of the CDR3: TGCGCCAGCAGCCAAGATGGGGGGCGCGACTATGGCTACACCTTC. This sequence encodes CASSQDGGRDYGYTF.

In regard to this clonotype: The junction departs from germline at one end; a sequencing error may be responsible. Here the CDR3 DNA reads TGTGCCGGCAGCTCACAGGGGTCGACGCCCCAGCATTTT. Its translation: CAGSSQGSTPQHF. The gene calls are TRBV7-3 and TRBJ1-5; TRBD1 agrees at 7 bases. In germline, CDR1 is SGHTA, CDR2 FQGTGA. The CDR3 totals 13 residues.

The chain joins TRBV12-3 or TRBV12-4 to TRBJ1-1, with D possibly TRBD1 on 6 matching bases. The V end lost 8 bases, the J end lost 3 bases, and 10 bases lay between the germline ends. CDR3 length: 12 amino acids. The chain's CDR3 is CASPGQYTEAFF. Written as DNA, the CDR3 is TGTGCCAGCCCAGGACAGTACACTGAAGCTTTCTTT.

The table lists this clonotype with a few counts. V and J are TRBV20-1 and TRBJ1-6, with 9 bases that match TRBD1. This CDR3 has 15 amino acids. CDR1 is DFQATT and CDR2 is SNEGSKA in the germline V gene (reference sequence). The ends lost 3 bases at V and 8 bases at J; junction bases unmatched: 8. CDR3: CSASDRQGGYSPLHF. The DNA for the CDR3 is TGCAGTGCTAGCGATAGACAGGGGGGGTATTCACCCCTCCACTTT.

V usage is TRBV7-9 and J usage is TRBJ2-1; 9 nucleotides match TRBD2. The germline V gene has CDR1 SEHNR and CDR2 FQNEAQ (reference sequence). The CDR3 is 15 residues long. The V and J ends lost 5 bases and 5 bases, in that order; junction bases with no gene match: 7. The CDR3 DNA reads TGTGCCAGCAGCGCGGGGGGGCCGCCCCACAATGAGCAGTTCTTC. Amino acid sequence: CASSAGGPPHNEQFF. Drawing the rest from reference TRBV7-9 and TRBJ2-1, the complete variable domain is DTGVSQNPRHKITKRGQNVTFRCDPISEHNRLYWYRQTLGQGPEFLTYFQNEAQLEKSRLLSDRFSAERPKGSFSTLEIQRTEQGDSAMYLCASSAGGPPHNEQFFGPGTRLTVL.

The chain couples TRBV2 to TRBJ2-5; D not certain. Germline-derived CDR1 and CDR2 are SNHLY and FYNNEI. The CDR3 consists of 14 residues. Trimming took off 1 base at V and 1 base at J, with 7 bases between the two ends. The CDR3 bases are TGTGCCAGCAGTGAAGGAGGCCGCCAAGAGACCCAGTACTTC. It translates to CASSEGGRQETQYF.

The chain links TRBV10-1 to TRBJ2-5; D is uncertain. Looked up from germline, CDR1 is WNHNN and CDR2 is SYGVQD (reference sequence). This CDR3 is 19 amino acids long. V dropped 6 bases and J dropped 0 bases, with 26 bases sitting between them. CDR3: CASSDIPLLPNKDQETQYF. The CDR3 nucleotides are TGCGCCAGCAGCGATATCCCTCTTCTCCCAAACAAGGACCAAGAGACCCAGTACTTC.

V gene TRBV12-3 or TRBV12-4 combines with J gene TRBJ2-7, with D possibly TRBD1 on 6 matching bases. The CDR3 is made up of 15 amino acids. The CDR3 sequence: CASGTPGHGSYEQYF. The CDR3 region has the DNA TGTGCTAGTGGCACCCCGGGACACGGTTCCTACGAGCAGTACTTC.

J is TRBJ2-7 and V is TRBV20-1; D is perhaps TRBD1 (5 bases). This CDR3 comprises 12 residues. V gave up 6 bases and J gave up 6 bases, with 15 bases separating them. Germline-derived CDR1 and CDR2 are DFQATT and SNEGSKA (reference sequence). The CDR3 bases are TGCAGTGCCAGCTCACCAGGGCGCGAGCAGTACTTC. Translated, it gives CSASSPGREQYF.